This TCR beta chain originates from a study of blood T cell repertoires in COVID-19. Study background: Two negative PCRs, clearance, or symptom resolution had been documented for recovered Cohort 3 donors.

V lost 8 bases to trimming and J lost 8 bases, with 16 bases between them. CDR3 length: 13 residues. Germline CDR1 is LGHNA and CDR2 is YSLEER. In the study's own analysis: Amplification with reference gene primers provided the estimates of nucleated cell counts. Using immunoSEQ multiplex PCR, the repertoire was profiled, and TCRdb retains in-frame clones only, with some absent. V and J calls and clone size are those listed in that table; D and trimming were worked out from the DNA. In the table there are a few hundred thousand clones, around 87% of which are singletons. The study drew participants aged about 18 to 89 years from approximately 25 US areas.

Sequences were obtained from PBMCs or T cells enriched from blood (not recorded which). The V and J genes are TRBV4-3 and TRBJ2-1; maybe TRBD2 (5 bases). The receptor comes from a man younger than 40 in a cohort exposed to, infected with or recovered from COVID-19 (not recorded which). The CDR3 region is CASGLGVWDEQFF. CDR3 DNA: TGCGCCAGCGGCTTGGGAGTTTGGGATGAGCAGTTCTTC.